This is a list of T cell receptor beta chains from one sample in a study of blood T cell repertoires in COVID-19. TCRdb's copy holds only in-frame clones and misses some; the assay was immunoSEQ multiplex PCR. The repertoire consists of tens of thousands of clones, with 81% occurring once and the leading ten covering nearly 25%. Sequencing was performed on peripheral blood. The receptors were gathered from a man older than 75 with active or convalescent COVID-19. The CDR3 runs from the conserved cysteine through the conserved F or W. The order of the fields is J gene, D gene, V gene, clone size, CDR3 protein, CDR3 DNA. D genes are given only for firm matches. Rows may omit the clone size; those that give it use once, few, many or a size class.

J gene: TRBJ1-5
D gene: .
V gene: TRBV19
clone size: .
CDR3 protein: CASSIPIHGGGNQPQHF
CDR3 DNA: TGTGCCAGTAGTATTCCCATCCATGGGGGGGGCAATCAGCCCCAGCATTTT

J gene: TRBJ1-1
D gene: .
V gene: TRBV30
clone size: .
CDR3 protein: CAWRRRGRTEAFF
CDR3 DNA: TGTGCCTGGAGAAGGAGAGGGAGGACTGAAGCTTTCTTT

J gene: TRBJ2-7
D gene: .
V gene: TRBV21-1
clone size: .
CDR3 protein: CASLKPPGDSPGSYEQYF
CDR3 DNA: TGTGCCAGCCTCAAACCGCCCGGCGACAGTCCAGGTTCCTACGAGCAGTACTTC

J gene: TRBJ1-2
D gene: TRBD1
V gene: TRBV6-6
clone size: .
CDR3 protein: CASSPTGAGGYTF
CDR3 DNA: TGTGCCAGCAGTCCCACAGGGGCTGGCGGCTACACCTTC

J gene: TRBJ1-5
D gene: TRBD1
V gene: TRBV2
clone size: .
CDR3 protein: CASSGTGGNQPQHF
CDR3 DNA: TGTGCCAGCAGTGGGACAGGGGGCAATCAGCCCCAGCATTTT

J gene: TRBJ1-2
D gene: TRBD1
V gene: TRBV30
clone size: .
CDR3 protein: CAWTGGLGYGYTF
CDR3 DNA: TGTGCCTGGACAGGGGGATTGGGCTATGGCTACACCTTC

J gene: TRBJ2-6
D gene: TRBD2
V gene: TRBV19
clone size: .
CDR3 protein: CASSTQTSGSSGANVLTF
CDR3 DNA: TGTGCCAGTAGTACCCAGACTAGCGGGAGCTCTGGGGCCAACGTCCTGACTTTC

J gene: TRBJ2-5
D gene: TRBD2
V gene: TRBV6-2/TRBV6-3
clone size: .
CDR3 protein: CASSPSSGGAMSQYF
CDR3 DNA: TGTGCCAGCAGCCCCTCTAGCGGGGGTGCGATGTCCCAGTACTTC

J gene: TRBJ1-5
D gene: TRBD1
V gene: TRBV7-2
clone size: once
CDR3 protein: CASSPDRDQPQHF
CDR3 DNA: TGTGCCAGCAGCCCTGACAGGGATCAGCCCCAGCATTTT

J gene: TRBJ1-2
D gene: TRBD1
V gene: TRBV29-1
clone size: .
CDR3 protein: CSVEWTGANYGYTF
CDR3 DNA: TGCAGCGTTGAATGGACAGGAGCTAACTATGGCTACACCTTC

J gene: TRBJ2-5
D gene: .
V gene: TRBV5-4
clone size: .
CDR3 protein: CASSLVGVRETQYF
CDR3 DNA: TGTGCCAGCAGCTTGGTAGGGGTTAGAGAGACCCAGTACTTC

J gene: TRBJ2-7
D gene: .
V gene: TRBV5-6
clone size: few
CDR3 protein: CASSLVTYEQYF
CDR3 DNA: TGTGCCAGCAGCTTGGTCACCTACGAGCAGTACTTC

J gene: TRBJ1-2
D gene: TRBD1
V gene: TRBV30
clone size: .
CDR3 protein: CAWWAGGYGYTF
CDR3 DNA: TGTGCCTGGTGGGCAGGGGGCTATGGCTACACCTTC

J gene: TRBJ1-1
D gene: .
V gene: TRBV18
clone size: .
CDR3 protein: CASSSASGTEAFF
CDR3 DNA: TGTGCCAGCTCCTCAGCAAGCGGCACTGAAGCTTTCTTT

J gene: TRBJ2-7
D gene: TRBD1
V gene: TRBV18
clone size: .
CDR3 protein: CASSETGPYEQYF
CDR3 DNA: TGTGCCAGCTCAGAGACAGGGCCTTACGAGCAGTACTTC